A single sample is the source of the 10 T cell receptor beta chains below, sequenced in a study of control samples from healthy donors and cancer patients. Sequenced by immunoSEQ multiplex PCR; TCRdb stores in-frame clones only, minus some. The table has 120,000 or so clones, roughly 91% seen once. Material: blood. These receptors were taken from a man aged 40-49 years in good health.

As regards this clone: The sample has other DNA sequences that encode this CDR3 too. V is TRBV7-9 and J is TRBJ2-3, with D tentatively TRBD1 (6 bases). The CDR3 totals 14 residues. Trimming took off 5 bases at V and 3 bases at J, with 12 bases between the two ends. Germline V lookup: CDR1 SEHNR, CDR2 FQNEAQ (reference sequence). CDR3 protein: CASSPTGRTDTQYF. CDR3 nucleotide sequence: TGTGCCAGCAGCCCAACAGGGCGGACAGATACGCAGTATTTT.

This chain uses TRBV25-1 with TRBJ2-2; no clear D gene. There are 14 residues in the CDR3. In germline, CDR1 is MGHDK, CDR2 SYGVNS. Trimming stripped 4 bases from V and 5 bases from J, with 11 bases between. The CDR3 region is CASSGAKNTGELFF. The CDR3 nucleotides read TGTGCCAGCAGTGGAGCCAAGAATACCGGGGAGCTGTTTTTT. Drawing the rest from reference TRBV25-1 and TRBJ2-2, the complete variable domain is EADIYQTPRYLVIGTGKKITLECSQTMGHDKMYWYQQDPGMELHLIHYSYGVNSTEKGDLSSESTVSRIRTEHFPLTLESARPSHTSQYLCASSGAKNTGELFFGEGSRLTVL.

The chain uses TRBV4-3 and TRBJ2-3; D perhaps matches TRBD1 (6 bases). Trimming removed 0 bases at V and 2 bases at J, with 12 bases between. The CDR3 sequence is 16 residues long. Germline V CDR1 and CDR2: LGHNA, YSLEER. The CDR3 DNA reads TGCGCCAGCAGCCAAGATTGGAGACAGGACACAGATACGCAGTATTTT. Protein product: CASSQDWRQDTDTQYF.

This rearrangement joins TRBV25-1 to TRBJ1-5, with D possibly matching TRBD1 (5 bases). Germline lookup yields CDR1 MGHDK and CDR2 SYGVNS. The CDR3 has 15 residues. Trimming pared 1 base from V and 3 bases from J, leaving 10 bases between. The CDR3 bases are TGTGCCAGCAGTGAATTAGGCAGGGACAATCAGCCCCAGCATTTT. This encodes CASSELGRDNQPQHF.

This clone was detected only a few times. Written as DNA, the CDR3 is TGTGCCAGCAGCTTGAAAGGATCCTACGAGCAGTACTTC. Its protein is CASSLKGSYEQYF. The chain is built from TRBV5-8 and TRBJ2-7; D is unresolved. Trimming removed 1 base from V and 1 base from J, with 6 bases in between. There are 13 residues in the CDR3. The germline V gene encodes CDR1 SGHTS and CDR2 YDEGEE.

V gene TRBV13 combines with J gene TRBJ2-3, with 8 nucleotides matching TRBD2. There are 15 residues in the CDR3. V lost 1 base and J lost 3; bases outside the gene matches: 3. Germline loops: CDR1 PRHDT, CDR2 FYEKMQ (reference sequence). CDR3 coding DNA: TGTGCCAGCAGCTTAGCGGGGGGGCCGACAGATACGCAGTATTTT. Its protein product is CASSLAGGPTDTQYF.

This chain links TRBV6-1 with TRBJ2-5; weak D call: TRBD1 (6 bases). The CDR3 has 17 residues. In germline, CDR1 is MNHNS, CDR2 SASEGT. Trimming left V 2 bases short and J 0 bases short, with 16 bases between. Here the CDR3 DNA reads TGTGCCAGCAGTGAATTTTATCGGGGACATCACCAAGAGACCCAGTACTTC. It specifies CASSEFYRGHHQETQYF.

The chain has TRBV5-1 and TRBJ1-2; 9 nucleotides agree with TRBD1. Germline loops: CDR1 SGHRS, CDR2 YFSETQ. The V segment lost 4 bases and the J segment 13 bases; nucleotides outside the gene matches: 8. The CDR3 is 12 amino acids. CDR3 in amino acids: CASSPGQGIFTF. CDR3 nucleotides: TGCGCCAGCAGCCCCGGACAGGGGATATTCACCTTC.

The V and J genes are TRBV15 and TRBJ2-7, with TRBD2 matching 16 bases. The germline CDR1 and CDR2 sequences are LNHNV and YYDKDF (reference sequence). CDR3 size: 16 residues. With V trimmed by 3 bases and J by 5 bases, 4 bases remained unmatched. The CDR3 is CATSRGTSGGVHEQYF. DNA for the CDR3: TGTGCCACCAGCAGGGGGACTAGCGGGGGGGTCCACGAGCAGTACTTC.

Within the sample, this clone is medium-sized. The chain is built from TRBV11-2 and TRBJ1-5, with a possible D match to TRBD1 (6 bases). The CDR3 contains 17 residues. V lost 0 bases and J lost 6, with 18 bases in between. The germline V gene has CDR1 SGHAT and CDR2 FQNNGV. For the CDR3, the DNA is TGTGCCAGCAGCTTAGAGATGACTCAGGGGTCAAGTCAGCCCCAGCATTTT. It codes for CASSLEMTQGSSQPQHF.